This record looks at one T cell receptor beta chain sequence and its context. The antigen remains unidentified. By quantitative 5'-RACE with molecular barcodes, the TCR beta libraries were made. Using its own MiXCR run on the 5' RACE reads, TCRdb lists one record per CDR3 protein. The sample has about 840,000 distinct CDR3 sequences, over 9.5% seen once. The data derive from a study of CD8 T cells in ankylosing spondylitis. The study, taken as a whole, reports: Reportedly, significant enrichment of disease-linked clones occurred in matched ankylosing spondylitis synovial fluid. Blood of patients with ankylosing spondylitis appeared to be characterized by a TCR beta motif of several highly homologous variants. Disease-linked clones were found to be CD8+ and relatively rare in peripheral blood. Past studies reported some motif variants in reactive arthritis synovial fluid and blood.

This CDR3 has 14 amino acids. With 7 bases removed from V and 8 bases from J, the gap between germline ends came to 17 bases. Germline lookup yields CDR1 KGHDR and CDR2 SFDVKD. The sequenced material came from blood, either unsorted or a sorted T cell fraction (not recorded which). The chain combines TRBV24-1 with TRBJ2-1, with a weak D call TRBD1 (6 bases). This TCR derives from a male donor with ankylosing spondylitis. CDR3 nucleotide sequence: TGTGCCACCAGCTTACAGGGTATCAGGGATGAGCAGTTCTTC. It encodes CATSLQGIRDEQFF.